This is a list of T cell receptor beta chains from one sample in a study of cytomegalovirus exposure and HLA in healthy donors. TCRdb keeps only in-frame clones here, not all; method: immunoSEQ multiplex PCR. In the table there are about 130,000 clones, roughly four fifths of which are singletons. The sample consisted of PBMCs. These receptors came from a woman in her thirties or forties in good health and CMV-seropositive. The CDR3 runs from the conserved cysteine through the conserved F or W. Fields, in order: J gene, V gene, D gene, clone size, CDR3 protein, CDR3 DNA. D genes are given only for firm matches. Some rows mark clone size as missing; the rest say once, few, many or name a class of expanded clone.

J gene: TRBJ2-7
V gene: TRBV30
D gene: TRBD1
clone size: -
CDR3 protein: CAWRKGQNTYEQYF
CDR3 DNA: TGTGCCTGGAGAAAGGGACAGAATACCTACGAGCAGTACTTC

J gene: TRBJ1-5
V gene: TRBV6-1
D gene: TRBD1
clone size: -
CDR3 protein: CASSERTGGPNQPQHF
CDR3 DNA: TGTGCCAGCAGTGAAAGGACAGGGGGACCCAATCAGCCCCAGCATTTT

J gene: TRBJ2-7
V gene: TRBV18
D gene: TRBD1
clone size: -
CDR3 protein: CASSPGQGSSYEQYF
CDR3 DNA: TGTGCCAGCTCACCGGGACAGGGAAGCTCCTACGAGCAGTACTTC

J gene: TRBJ1-2
V gene: TRBV19
D gene: TRBD1
clone size: -
CDR3 protein: CASSMGTGRGYTF
CDR3 DNA: TGTGCCAGTAGTATGGGGACAGGGCGGGGCTACACCTTC

J gene: TRBJ2-2
V gene: TRBV5-1
D gene: -
clone size: -
CDR3 protein: CASSLTRNTGELFF
CDR3 DNA: TGCGCCAGCAGCTTGACCAGGAACACCGGGGAGCTGTTTTTT

J gene: TRBJ2-7
V gene: TRBV6-6
D gene: TRBD1
clone size: once
CDR3 protein: CASSFSGTGDYEQYF
CDR3 DNA: TGTGCCAGCAGTTTCTCAGGGACAGGGGACTACGAGCAGTACTTC

J gene: TRBJ1-1
V gene: TRBV6-1
D gene: TRBD1
clone size: -
CDR3 protein: CASSERGQEGEAFF
CDR3 DNA: TGTGCCAGCAGTGAAAGGGGGCAGGAGGGTGAAGCTTTCTTT

J gene: TRBJ2-1
V gene: TRBV11-3
D gene: TRBD2
clone size: -
CDR3 protein: CASSLAGGVYNEQFF
CDR3 DNA: TGTGCCAGCAGCTTAGCGGGAGGGGTCTACAATGAGCAGTTCTTC

J gene: TRBJ1-1
V gene: TRBV7-2
D gene: -
clone size: few
CDR3 protein: CASSAGRGTEAFF
CDR3 DNA: TGTGCCAGCAGCGCGGGGAGGGGGACTGAAGCTTTCTTT

J gene: TRBJ2-1
V gene: TRBV29-1
D gene: TRBD2
clone size: few
CDR3 protein: CSVGGTSGSSYNEQFF
CDR3 DNA: TGCAGCGTTGGGGGGACTAGCGGGAGCTCCTACAATGAGCAGTTCTTC

J gene: TRBJ2-2
V gene: TRBV14
D gene: TRBD1
clone size: once
CDR3 protein: CASSFGQADTGELFF
CDR3 DNA: TGTGCCAGCAGCTTCGGACAGGCAGACACCGGGGAGCTGTTTTTT

J gene: TRBJ2-2
V gene: TRBV12-5
D gene: -
clone size: -
CDR3 protein: CASGPSRQGSPGELFF
CDR3 DNA: TGTGCTAGTGGCCCATCGAGGCAGGGGTCTCCCGGGGAGCTGTTTTTT

J gene: TRBJ1-3
V gene: TRBV6-5
D gene: -
clone size: -
CDR3 protein: CASRREQGSGNTIYF
CDR3 DNA: TGTGCCAGCAGACGCGAGCAGGGGTCTGGAAACACCATATATTTT

J gene: TRBJ1-2
V gene: TRBV6-6
D gene: -
clone size: once
CDR3 protein: CASTPQDTGENYGYTF
CDR3 DNA: TGTGCCAGCACCCCCCAGGATACAGGAGAGAACTATGGCTACACCTTC

J gene: TRBJ1-5
V gene: TRBV5-6
D gene: -
clone size: -
CDR3 protein: CASSLVGGSSNQPQHF
CDR3 DNA: TGTGCCAGCAGCTTGGTAGGAGGGAGTAGCAATCAGCCCCAGCATTTT

J gene: TRBJ2-4
V gene: TRBV5-8
D gene: -
clone size: few
CDR3 protein: CASSLEVAKNIQYF
CDR3 DNA: TGTGCCAGCAGCTTAGAGGTGGCCAAAAACATTCAGTACTTC

J gene: TRBJ2-7
V gene: TRBV5-1
D gene: TRBD2
clone size: -
CDR3 protein: CASSAPTSVAYEQYF
CDR3 DNA: TGCGCCAGCAGCGCCCCGACTAGCGTAGCCTACGAGCAGTACTTC

J gene: TRBJ1-1
V gene: TRBV7-6
D gene: -
clone size: -
CDR3 protein: CASSLDPGNTEAFF
CDR3 DNA: TGTGCCAGCAGCTTAGACCCAGGTAACACTGAAGCTTTCTTT

J gene: TRBJ2-5
V gene: TRBV11-1
D gene: -
clone size: -
CDR3 protein: CASSLARQETQYF
CDR3 DNA: TGTGCCAGCAGCTTAGCGAGACAAGAGACCCAGTACTTC

J gene: TRBJ1-2
V gene: TRBV19
D gene: -
clone size: -
CDR3 protein: CASNRHILDGYTF
CDR3 DNA: TGTGCCAGTAACAGGCATATTTTGGATGGCTACACCTTC

J gene: TRBJ1-1
V gene: TRBV27
D gene: -
clone size: -
CDR3 protein: CASSFYSNTEAFF
CDR3 DNA: TGTGCCAGCAGTTTTTATTCGAACACTGAAGCTTTCTTT

J gene: TRBJ2-1
V gene: TRBV7-9
D gene: TRBD2
clone size: -
CDR3 protein: CASLNWGFSGRTSYNEQFF
CDR3 DNA: TGTGCCAGCTTGAATTGGGGGTTTAGCGGGAGGACCTCCTACAATGAGCAGTTCTTC

J gene: TRBJ2-3
V gene: TRBV5-6
D gene: TRBD2
clone size: -
CDR3 protein: CASSLRGLASPTQYF
CDR3 DNA: TGTGCCAGCAGCTTGCGAGGACTAGCGTCTCCTACGCAGTATTTT

J gene: TRBJ2-7
V gene: TRBV29-1
D gene: TRBD1
clone size: -
CDR3 protein: CSVLDRAFSYEQYF
CDR3 DNA: TGCAGCGTCCTTGACAGGGCCTTTTCCTACGAGCAGTACTTC

J gene: TRBJ2-1
V gene: TRBV13
D gene: -
clone size: -
CDR3 protein: CASSFRDTQFF
CDR3 DNA: TGTGCCAGCAGCTTTCGGGATACGCAGTTCTTC

J gene: TRBJ1-5
V gene: TRBV7-9
D gene: TRBD1
clone size: -
CDR3 protein: CASSSGQGDGPQHF
CDR3 DNA: TGTGCCAGCAGCTCGGGACAGGGTGATGGGCCCCAGCATTTT

J gene: TRBJ2-3
V gene: TRBV7-9
D gene: TRBD2
clone size: -
CDR3 protein: CASSLGGRFTDTQYF
CDR3 DNA: TGTGCCAGCAGCTTAGGCGGGAGGTTCACAGATACGCAGTATTTT

J gene: TRBJ1-2
V gene: TRBV4-2
D gene: TRBD1
clone size: -
CDR3 protein: CASSPTGDRPQHYGYTF
CDR3 DNA: TGTGCCAGCAGCCCGACGGGGGACAGGCCACAACACTATGGCTACACCTTC

J gene: TRBJ1-2
V gene: TRBV5-1
D gene: TRBD1
clone size: once
CDR3 protein: CASSEDREIIGYTF
CDR3 DNA: TGCGCCAGCAGCGAGGACAGGGAAATAATCGGCTACACCTTC

J gene: TRBJ1-5
V gene: TRBV25-1
D gene: -
clone size: -
CDR3 protein: CASSEWGESNQPQHF
CDR3 DNA: TGTGCCAGCAGTGAATGGGGGGAGAGCAATCAGCCCCAGCATTTT